Sequencing of this T cell receptor beta chain was carried out in a study of OX40 agonist ivuxolimab in advanced cancers. At the level of the study: Two patients with cutaneous melanoma and one with hepatocellular carcinoma, three in total, showed partial responses.

Autoimmune disease history or systemic immunosuppression meant exclusion. This table comes from immunoSEQ multiplex PCR, and its TCRdb copy is limited to in-frame clones, with some not included. This sample has fewer than 50,000 clones, with 90% to 95% found just once. The V gene's germline CDR1 is MNHEY and CDR2 SMNVEV (reference sequence). The V segment lost 5 bases and the J segment 4 bases; nucleotides outside the gene matches: 5. The CDR3 covers 14 residues. The input for sequencing was CD4+ or CD8+ T cells sorted from blood, taken in a trial of the OX40 agonist ivuxolimab. The sequence derives from an adult with an advanced solid tumor such as melanoma, head and neck, liver or kidney cancer. The rearrangement uses TRBV27 and TRBJ1-2; 9 bases line up with TRBD1. This CDR3 is CASSPGQGAYGYTF. The CDR3 DNA is TGTGCCAGCAGTCCGGGACAGGGAGCCTATGGCTACACCTTC.